This T cell receptor (beta chain) derives from a study of blood T cell repertoires in COVID-19. Profiled with immunoSEQ multiplex PCR; TCRdb holds only in-frame clones, not every one. The profile shows some 150,000 clones, 70% to 85% of them singletons. This CDR3 has 15 residues. V shed 2 bases, J shed 14 bases, and the junction held 10 bases outside the gene matches. Germline values: CDR1 MRHNA, CDR2 SNTAGT. Sequencing was performed on PBMCs or T cells enriched from blood (not recorded which). The TCR comes from a woman between 18 and 29 years old who had been exposed to COVID-19. V is TRBV6-4 and J is TRBJ2-1, with 12 bases matching TRBD2. CDR3 sequence: CASSDLTTSGSRKFF. The CDR3 nucleotides are TGTGCCAGCAGTGACCTAACGACTAGCGGGAGTAGAAAGTTCTTC.